This TCR beta chain was sequenced during a study of Ad26.COV2.S vaccination and SARS-CoV-2 variants. Assay: immunoSEQ multiplex PCR; the TCRdb copy retains only in-frame clones and omits some. The data show about 350,000 clones, with around 92% seen just once and 3.9% held by the top ten. This CDR3 has 14 amino acids. With 2 bases clipped from V and 3 bases from J, the junction kept 3 bases outside the gene matches. Germline-derived CDR1 and CDR2 are MNHEY and SVGAGI. As to this clone: Its antigen is currently unknown.

Findings of the study overall: Considerable breadth of spike-specific CD8+ and CD4+ T cell responses has reportedly been documented following vaccination. Higher spike-specific TCR breadth was found in vaccine recipients than in placebo recipients. Breadth measured for non-spike TCRs was similar across vaccine and placebo recipients.

Specimen: peripheral blood, collected after recovery from COVID-19. The chain combines TRBV6-5 with TRBJ1-2; 7 bases fit TRBD1. This sequence originates from a human donor who had recovered from COVID-19. This chain's CDR3 is CASSYPGTDYGYTF. The CDR3 DNA sequence: TGTGCCAGCAGTTACCCCGGGACAGACTATGGCTACACCTTC.